The 15 T cell receptor beta chains below were found in one sample sequenced in a study of PD-1 blockade in classical Hodgkin lymphoma. Autologous stem cell transplantation was followed by relapse in every patient, and brentuximab vedotin exposure varied. Only in-frame clones appear in the TCRdb table, and some are missing; sequencing was by immunoSEQ multiplex PCR. The repertoire holds some 60,000 clones, with 85% to 90% as singletons. The source material was peripheral blood mononuclear cells (PBMCs), sampled at baseline. These receptors were obtained from a human donor with classical Hodgkin lymphoma.

The J gene is TRBJ1-3, the V gene TRBV11-3, with D unresolved. Germline CDR1 reads SGHNT; CDR2 reads YENEEA. CDR3 length: 14 residues. V was clipped by 1 base and J by 6 bases, with 10 bases between them. Here the CDR3 DNA reads TGTGCCAGCAGCTTAGGAGGAGAACCAAACACCATATATTTT. Translation: CASSLGGEPNTIYF. Based on the CDR3 plus reference TRBV11-3 and TRBJ1-3, the full variable domain is EAGVVQSPRYKIIEKKQPVAFWCNPISGHNTLYWYLQNLGQGPELLIRYENEEAVDDSQLPKDRFSAERLKGVDSTLKIQPAELGDSAVYLCASSLGGEPNTIYFGEGSWLTVV.

The chain is built from TRBV7-9 and TRBJ1-1; 8 bases agree with TRBD1. V lost 5 bases, J lost 3 bases, and 11 bases stayed unmatched. The CDR3 consists of 16 residues. The germline gives CDR1 SEHNR, CDR2 FQNEAQ (reference sequence). The CDR3 coding sequence is TGTGCCAGCAGCACCGGACAGGGAGGAGGGGACACTGAAGCTTTCTTT. It translates to CASSTGQGGGDTEAFF. The variable domain in full, with the rest retrieved from reference TRBV7-9 and TRBJ1-1, is DTGVSQNPRHKITKRGQNVTFRCDPISEHNRLYWYRQTLGQGPEFLTYFQNEAQLEKSRLLSDRFSAERPKGSFSTLEIQRTEQGDSAMYLCASSTGQGGGDTEAFFGQGTRLTVV.

This clone was detected once. As DNA, the CDR3 is TGCAGCGTCTCCCCAGGTCGGGGCGGCTACACCTTC. It codes for CSVSPGRGGYTF. The V and J genes are TRBV29-1 and TRBJ1-2; TRBD1 is a possible D gene (5 bases). The CDR3 runs to 12 residues. The V gene lost 6 bases and the J gene lost 8 bases, with 16 bases spanning the gap. Germline V gene sequence: CDR1 SQVTM, CDR2 ANQGSEA.

J is TRBJ2-7 and V is TRBV2; no firm D call. Germline CDR1 reads SNHLY; CDR2 reads FYNNEI. The CDR3 covers 11 residues. V lost 7 bases and J 3 bases, leaving 7 bases between the germline ends. CDR3 residues: CASILSYEQYF. The DNA for the CDR3 is TGTGCCAGCATACTAAGCTACGAGCAGTACTTC. Full variable domain (missing parts from reference TRBV2 and TRBJ2-7): EPEVTQTPSHQVTQMGQEVILRCVPISNHLYFYWYRQILGQKVEFLVSFYNNEISEKSEIFDDQFSVERPDGSNFTLKIRSTKLEDSAMYFCASILSYEQYFGPGTRLTVT.

This chain joins TRBV5-1 and TRBJ1-1; possibly TRBD1 for D (5 bases). From germline, CDR1 is SGHRS and CDR2 YFSETQ. With 5 bases removed from V and 1 base from J, the gap between germline ends came to 12 bases. This CDR3 is 14 amino acids long. In DNA form, the CDR3 reads TGCGCCAGCAGAGGGGACGGAACGAACACTGAAGCTTTCTTT. This gives the protein CASRGDGTNTEAFF.

The chain combines TRBV27 with TRBJ2-7, with 12 nucleotides matching TRBD2. The V segment lost 6 bases and the J segment 3 bases; nucleotides outside the gene matches: 15. Germline CDR1 MNHEY, CDR2 SMNVEV (reference sequence). The CDR3 length is 18 residues. The CDR3 reads CASSTRLLAGGRNYEQYF. The CDR3 DNA is TGTGCCAGCAGCACCAGGTTGCTAGCGGGGGGGCGGAACTACGAGCAGTACTTC.

The CDR3 spells CASGTGELETQYF. The CDR3 DNA sequence: TGTGCCAGTGGGACAGGGGAGTTGGAGACCCAGTACTTC. The J gene is TRBJ2-5, the V gene TRBV18, with 10 bases matching TRBD1. The V and J ends lost 9 bases and 5 bases, in that order; junction bases with no gene match: 6. The germline V gene encodes CDR1 KGHSH and CDR2 LQKENI. The CDR3 has 13 residues.

The rearrangement joins TRBV27 to TRBJ2-1, with TRBD2 identical over 8 bases. This CDR3 is built from 18 residues. CDR1 is MNHEY and CDR2 is SMNVEV in the germline V gene (reference sequence). Unmatched junction bases numbered 17, after V lost 3 bases and J lost 7 bases. CDR3 in DNA: TGTGCCAGCAGTTTGATTCCCCTAGCGGGTTCTATGGGAAATGAGCAGTTCTTC. Translated: CASSLIPLAGSMGNEQFF.

The chain couples TRBV7-3 to TRBJ2-7; 11 nucleotides line up with TRBD1. Germline-derived CDR1 and CDR2 are SGHTA and FQGTGA. The J segment lost 6 bases and the V segment lost 3 bases, leaving 4 bases of the junction unmatched. The CDR3 is 14 amino acids. The DNA for the CDR3 is TGTGCCAGCAGCTTGGACGGGACAGGGGGCGAGCAGTACTTC. It is translated as CASSLDGTGGEQYF.

The V gene is TRBV19, the J gene TRBJ1-2; unclear D gene. CDR1 LNHDA and CDR2 SQIVND come from the germline V gene (reference sequence). The CDR3 loop spans 16 amino acids. V was shortened by 10 bases and J by 2 bases, with 23 bases between the two germline ends. This CDR3 reads CATSPVRPPLNYGYTF. The CDR3 nucleotides read TGTGCCACCTCGCCAGTAAGACCCCCCCTAAACTATGGCTACACCTTC.

This chain joins TRBV2 and TRBJ2-3; the match to TRBD1 covers 8 bases. V lost 3 bases and J lost 4; bases outside the gene matches: 3. The CDR3 loop spans 14 amino acids. CDR1 and CDR2 from the germline V gene are SNHLY and FYNNEI. The CDR3 DNA is TGTGCCAGCAGTGAGGCACAGGGGGCAGATACGCAGTATTTT. It codes for CASSEAQGADTQYF.

The chain uses TRBV6-1 and TRBJ1-5; TRBD1 might be the D (6 bases). Germline lookup yields CDR1 MNHNS and CDR2 SASEGT. V lost 7 bases and J 7 bases, leaving 20 bases between the germline ends. The CDR3 contains 15 residues. CDR3 sequence: CASTKGGIRGQPQHF. The CDR3, as DNA: TGTGCCAGCACCAAAGGGGGTATTCGAGGACAGCCCCAGCATTTT.

A single count supports this clone. CDR3 protein: CASSIPGDEAFF. The CDR3 DNA sequence: TGTGCCAGTAGTATCCCGGGGGATGAAGCTTTCTTT. This rearrangement joins TRBV19 to TRBJ1-1, with D perhaps TRBD1 (5 bases). Germline lookup yields CDR1 LNHDA and CDR2 SQIVND (reference sequence). Trimming shortened V by 3 bases and J by 7 bases, and 9 bases separated the two germline ends. This CDR3 is 12 amino acids long.

The genes are TRBV7-2 and TRBJ2-5; TRBD1 matches 7 bases. The junction had 2 bases not matched to a gene; V was cut back by 0 bases and J by 1 base. Per germline, CDR1 SGHTA and CDR2 FQGNSA. The CDR3 loop spans 15 amino acids. CDR3 sequence: CASSLARGRQETQYF. In nucleotides, the CDR3 is TGTGCCAGCAGCTTAGCGAGGGGGCGCCAAGAGACCCAGTACTTC.

V gene TRBV6-5 combines with J gene TRBJ2-2; TRBD1 matches 10 bases. Germline CDR1 reads MNHEY; CDR2 reads SVGAGI. This CDR3 has 16 amino acids. The V segment lost 4 bases and the J segment 3 bases; nucleotides outside the gene matches: 5. DNA of the CDR3: TGTGCCAGCAGTTCTACCGGGACAGGGGACACCGGGGAGCTGTTTTTT. The encoded protein is CASSSTGTGDTGELFF.